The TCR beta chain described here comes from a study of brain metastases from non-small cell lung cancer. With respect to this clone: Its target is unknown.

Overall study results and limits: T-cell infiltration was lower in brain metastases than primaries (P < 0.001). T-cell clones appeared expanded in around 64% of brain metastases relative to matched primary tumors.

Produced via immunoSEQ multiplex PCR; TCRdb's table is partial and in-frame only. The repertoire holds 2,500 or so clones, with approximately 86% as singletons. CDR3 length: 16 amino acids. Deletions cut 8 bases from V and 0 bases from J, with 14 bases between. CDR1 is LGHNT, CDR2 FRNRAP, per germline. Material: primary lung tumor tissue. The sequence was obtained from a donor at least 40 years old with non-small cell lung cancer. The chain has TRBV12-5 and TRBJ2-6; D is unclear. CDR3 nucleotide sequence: TGTGCTAGTAGCCCCAACGCCCGCTCTGGGGCCAACGTCCTGACTTTC. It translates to CASSPNARSGANVLTF.